The subject of this entry is one T cell receptor beta chain. The antigen remains undetermined. One end of the junction fails to match germline, which may point to a read error. Germline assignment: CDR1 MGHRA and CDR2 YSYEKL. The CDR3 has 14 residues. Primers included in the PCR were 60 Vbeta and 13 Jbeta primers. The data were produced by immunoSEQ multiplex PCR, yet TCRdb's version contains in-frame clones alone and is incomplete. This sample has roughly 150,000 clones, with around 83% found just once. Donors counted as nominally healthy when sampled, yet unrecorded immune exposures were likely. These data belong to a study of cytomegalovirus exposure and HLA in healthy donors. As for the study in general: When 398 donors were genotyped, approximately 81% of them were found to fall in the Caucasian-associated ancestry cluster. Findings of the study overall: TCR beta V- and J-gene trimming, according to a later analysis, was linked to a missense DCLRE1C variant. By HLA locus, TCR association rates varied in a later analysis, with DRB1 showing the most and HLA-C the fewest.

The sequence was obtained from a girl between 2 and 10 years old in good health and CMV-seropositive. This chain links TRBV4-1 with TRBJ2-3; D possibly corresponds to TRBD2 (6 bases). Sequenced sample: PBMCs. The CDR3 region is CASSQDVGGTLKGF. The CDR3 nucleotides read TGCGCCAGCAGCCAAGATGTGGGCGGGACCCTCAAGGGTTTT.